This T cell receptor (beta chain) was retrieved from a study of blood T cell repertoires in COVID-19. Study-level information: The United States, Italy and Spain were the sources of the acute and convalescent COVID-19 samples. PBMCs, B-cell-depleted T cells, or T cells were the source of the cDNA or gDNA that made up the material.

This clone was observed once. Original methodology: Reference gene primer amplification gave nucleated cell count estimates. The assay was immunoSEQ multiplex PCR, and TCRdb's table has in-frame clones only and misses some. V, J and clone size derive from that table, while D and trimming were established from the DNA sequence. In the table there are some 250,000 clones, approximately 83% of which are singletons. Looked up from germline, CDR1 is LGHNA and CDR2 is YSLEER. CDR3 length: 15 residues. V lost 1 base and J lost 3; bases outside the gene matches: 3. The chain joins TRBV4-3 to TRBJ2-7, with 10 positions matching TRBD2. The TCR comes from a woman aged 25 to 39 who had recovered from COVID-19. Sequenced sample: peripheral blood. CDR3 region: CASSQASGGFYEQYF. The CDR3 bases are TGCGCCAGCAGCCAAGCTAGCGGGGGCTTCTACGAGCAGTACTTC.